Below, 16 T cell receptor beta chains from the same sample are listed, as sequenced in a study of blood T cell repertoires in COVID-19. Produced via immunoSEQ multiplex PCR; TCRdb's table is partial and in-frame only. The data contain about 150,000 clones, approximately 89% of them seen just once; the ten biggest clones take up about 1.5%. The sequencing sample was made of peripheral blood. Receptor source: a human donor in a cohort sampled during active COVID-19.

The chain couples TRBV3-1 (or the pseudogene TRBV3-2) to TRBJ2-7, with D unresolved. V lost 1 base, J lost 2 bases, and 12 bases lay in between. Germline CDR1 and CDR2: LGHDT and YNNKEL (reference sequence). This CDR3 has 15 amino acids. The CDR3 loop is CASSQGPLPTYEQYF. The DNA for the CDR3 is TGTGCCAGCAGCCAAGGCCCCCTACCCACCTACGAGCAGTACTTC.

V is TRBV3-1 (or the pseudogene TRBV3-2) and J is TRBJ2-7; TRBD2 matches 7 bases. J was trimmed by 5 bases and V by 2 bases; bases with no gene match: 12. This CDR3 region has 16 residues. Germline lookup yields CDR1 LGHDT and CDR2 YNNKEL (reference sequence). CDR3 amino acids: CASSQSPSGVLDEQYF. In DNA, the CDR3 is TGTGCCAGCAGCCAAAGCCCAAGCGGGGTTCTGGACGAGCAGTACTTC.

This chain uses TRBV6-5 with TRBJ1-2; D gene ambiguous. Trimming pared 3 bases from V and 4 bases from J, leaving 9 bases between. The CDR3 is 13 amino acids. Germline CDR1 reads MNHEY; CDR2 reads SVGAGI. This chain's CDR3 is CASSYGRSYGYTF. CDR3 bases: TGTGCCAGCAGTTATGGGCGATCCTATGGCTACACCTTC.

The V call is TRBV10-2, the J call TRBJ1-1; no definite D call. The germline V gene has CDR1 WSHSY and CDR2 SAAADI. The CDR3 has 16 residues. V gave up 0 bases and J gave up 1 base, with 12 bases separating them. The CDR3 nucleotides read TGCGCCAGCAGTGAGTCGAGAGGGCAGAGGAACACTGAAGCTTTCTTT. Protein product: CASSESRGQRNTEAFF.

This clone appeared once. The chain recombines TRBV2 with TRBJ2-3; D is perhaps TRBD1 (6 bases). Trimming pared 9 bases from V and 1 base from J, leaving 20 bases between. CDR1 and CDR2 from the germline V gene are SNHLY and FYNNEI. This CDR3 region has 16 residues. CDR3 protein: CARNLGPRGRTDTQYF. CDR3 coding DNA: TGTGCCAGAAACCTCGGGCCCAGGGGCCGCACAGATACGCAGTATTTT.

The rearrangement uses TRBV18 and TRBJ1-1; no reliable D call. This CDR3 spans 14 amino acids. From germline, CDR1 is KGHSH and CDR2 LQKENI. The V end was cut by 2 bases, the J end by 0 bases, with 7 bases between. The CDR3 bases are TGTGCCAGCTCACCAAACTCCATGAACACTGAAGCTTTCTTT. This codes for CASSPNSMNTEAFF.

A single count supports this clone. The genes are TRBV5-1 and TRBJ2-7; D ambiguous. CDR3 length: 14 amino acids. Germline values: CDR1 SGHRS, CDR2 YFSETQ. Trimming removed 5 bases at V and 1 base at J, with 13 bases between. CDR3 sequence: CASRVRTGSYEQYF. DNA of the CDR3: TGCGCCAGCAGGGTTCGTACCGGGTCCTACGAGCAGTACTTC.

This sequence joins TRBV6-5 and TRBJ1-1; 12 bases map to TRBD1. The junction had 7 bases not matched to a gene; V was cut back by 5 bases and J by 6 bases. The V gene's germline CDR1 is MNHEY and CDR2 SVGAGI. The CDR3 loop spans 15 amino acids. The CDR3 DNA reads TGTGCCAGCAGTCGACCGGGACAGGGGGCTTCTGAAGCTTTCTTT. As protein: CASSRPGQGASEAFF.

The V and J genes are TRBV27 and TRBJ2-1; 12 bases are a match to TRBD2. CDR3 length equals 14 residues. CDR1 and CDR2 (germline): MNHEY, SMNVEV (reference sequence). Unmatched junction bases numbered 1, after V lost 3 bases and J lost 7 bases. CDR3 amino acids: CASSFGLAGNEQFF. CDR3 DNA: TGTGCCAGCAGTTTTGGACTAGCGGGAAATGAGCAGTTCTTC.

The rearrangement links TRBV3-1 (or the pseudogene TRBV3-2) to TRBJ1-1; D not certain. V lost 0 bases, J lost 7 bases, and 9 bases lay in between. The CDR3 loop spans 13 amino acids. Germline V lookup: CDR1 LGHDT, CDR2 YNNKEL (reference sequence). The CDR3 sequence: CASSQDAGSEAFF. The CDR3 DNA is TGTGCCAGCAGCCAAGACGCCGGGAGTGAAGCTTTCTTT.

V gene TRBV5-6 combines with J gene TRBJ1-2; D is undetermined. CDR3 length: 13 amino acids. Trimming removed 0 bases from V and 7 bases from J, with 10 bases in between. CDR1 is SGHDT, CDR2 YYEEEE, per germline. The CDR3: CASSLGLVGGYTF. The CDR3 coding sequence is TGTGCCAGCAGCTTGGGCTTAGTCGGTGGCTACACCTTC. Full variable domain (remainder filled in from reference TRBV5-6 and TRBJ1-2): DAGVTQSPTHLIKTRGQQVTLRCSPKSGHDTVSWYQQALGQGPQFIFQYYEEEERQRGNFPDRFSGHQFPNYSSELNVNALLLGDSALYLCASSLGLVGGYTFGSGTRLTVV.

This rearrangement joins TRBV7-2 to TRBJ2-3, with a tentative D call TRBD2 (7 bases). The germline V and J ends were trimmed by 0 bases and 4 bases, with 11 bases remaining between them. Germline V gene lookup returns CDR1 SGHTA and CDR2 FQGNSA. This CDR3 contains 15 residues. CDR3 residues: CASSLALGGPDTQYF. The CDR3 coding sequence is TGTGCCAGCAGCTTAGCGCTCGGGGGGCCAGATACGCAGTATTTT.

This clone has only a few counts. The genes are TRBV9 and TRBJ1-6; TRBD1 matches at 7 bases. Germline CDR1 SGDLS, CDR2 YYNGEE. The junction had 7 bases not matched to a gene; V was cut back by 4 bases and J by 6 bases. The CDR3 has 15 amino acids. The CDR3 spells CASSLRTGSNSPLHF. The CDR3 coding sequence is TGTGCCAGCAGCCTCCGGACAGGTTCTAATTCACCCCTCCACTTT.

This sequence joins TRBV5-1 and TRBJ2-5; 8 nucleotides match TRBD1. CDR1 is SGHRS and CDR2 is YFSETQ in the germline V gene. The CDR3 has 15 amino acids. Losses at the gene ends were 1 base for V and 0 bases for J; bases not matched to a gene: 2. This CDR3 reads CASSLNRGDQETQYF. CDR3 DNA: TGCGCCAGCAGCTTGAACAGGGGGGACCAAGAGACCCAGTACTTC.

J is TRBJ1-2 and V is TRBV4-1; TRBD1 aligns across 8 bases. Germline CDR1 reads MGHRA; CDR2 reads YSYEKL. V dropped 1 base and J dropped 8; count of bases not matched to a gene: 18. The CDR3 runs to 18 residues. The chain's CDR3 is CASSQGRQGARFREGYTF. The CDR3, as DNA: TGCGCCAGCAGCCAAGGGAGGCAGGGGGCGAGGTTTAGAGAGGGCTACACCTTC.

This chain links TRBV6-1 with TRBJ1-5; a weak D match, TRBD1 (5 bases). Germline-derived CDR1 and CDR2 are MNHNS and SASEGT. V lost 1 base to trimming and J lost 7 bases, with 8 bases between them. The CDR3 is made up of 13 amino acids. CDR3 bases: TGTGCCAGCAGTGAAGTTAGGGGACAGCCCCAGCATTTT. It specifies CASSEVRGQPQHF.